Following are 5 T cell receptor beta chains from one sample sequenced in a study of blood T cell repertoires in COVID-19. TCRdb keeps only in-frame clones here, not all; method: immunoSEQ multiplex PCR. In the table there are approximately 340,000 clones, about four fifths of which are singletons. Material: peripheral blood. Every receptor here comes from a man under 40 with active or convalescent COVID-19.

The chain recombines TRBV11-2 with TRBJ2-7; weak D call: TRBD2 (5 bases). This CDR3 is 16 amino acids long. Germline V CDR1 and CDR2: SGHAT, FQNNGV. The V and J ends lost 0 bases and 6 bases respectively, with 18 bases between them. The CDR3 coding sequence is TGTGCCAGCAGCTTAGATCTCGCGGGCCTAAGTCTCGAGCAGTACTTC. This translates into CASSLDLAGLSLEQYF.

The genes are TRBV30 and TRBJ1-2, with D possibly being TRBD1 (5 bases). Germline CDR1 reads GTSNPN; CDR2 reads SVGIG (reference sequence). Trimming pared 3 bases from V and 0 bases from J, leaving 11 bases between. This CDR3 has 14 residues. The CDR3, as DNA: TGTGCCTGGAGCGGGGGACGGCCTAACTATGGCTACACCTTC. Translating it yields CAWSGGRPNYGYTF.

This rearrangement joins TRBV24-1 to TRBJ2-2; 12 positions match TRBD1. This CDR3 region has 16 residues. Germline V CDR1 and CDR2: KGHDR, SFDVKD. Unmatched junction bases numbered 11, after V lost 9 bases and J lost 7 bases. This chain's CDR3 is CATGRGQGARNGELFF. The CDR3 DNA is TGTGCCACCGGTAGGGGACAGGGGGCGCGAAACGGGGAGCTGTTTTTT.

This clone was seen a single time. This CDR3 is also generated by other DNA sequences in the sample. This chain's CDR3 is CASSYLEGAGGYTF. CDR3 DNA sequence: TGTGCCAGCAGCTACCTAGAGGGGGCTGGGGGCTACACCTTC. The chain carries TRBV7-2 and TRBJ1-2; 7 bases agree with TRBD1. Trimming took 4 bases from V and 8 from J; bases not matched to a gene: 10. CDR1 is SGHTA and CDR2 is FQGNSA in the germline V gene. The CDR3 is made up of 14 amino acids.

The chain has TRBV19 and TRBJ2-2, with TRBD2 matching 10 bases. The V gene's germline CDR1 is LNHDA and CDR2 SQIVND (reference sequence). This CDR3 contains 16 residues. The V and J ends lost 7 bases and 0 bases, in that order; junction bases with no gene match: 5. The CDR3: CASTSSGSANTGELFF. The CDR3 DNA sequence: TGTGCCAGTACCTCTAGCGGGAGCGCGAACACCGGGGAGCTGTTTTTT. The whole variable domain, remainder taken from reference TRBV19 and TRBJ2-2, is DGGITQSPKYLFRKEGQNVTLSCEQNLNHDAMYWYRQDPGQGLRLIYYSQIVNDFQKGDIAEGYSVSREKKESFPLTVTSAQKNPTAFYLCASTSSGSANTGELFFGEGSRLTVL.